The entry below gives a single T cell receptor (beta chain) sequence along with its context. The V gene's germline CDR1 is MNHEY and CDR2 SVGAGI. This CDR3 has 13 amino acids. UMIs with a 6-nucleotide sample barcode were added by template switching. TCRalpha and TCRbeta cDNA went through nested PCRs of roughly 16 and 10 cycles, two in total. TCRdb reanalyzed the 5' RACE reads, giving one entry per CDR3 protein sequence and no DNA. The listing records approximately 140,000 distinct CDR3 sequences. These data come from a study of monozygotic twins with inflammatory bowel disease. This TCR was recovered from a human donor with ulcerative colitis or Crohn's disease, or a healthy co-twin of an affected twin (not recorded which). The sequenced material came from blood. The rearrangement joins TRBV6-5 to TRBJ1-2; TCRdb indicates TRBD1, and absent DNA this call remains unverified. CDR3 in amino acids: CASSSSRPYGYTF.